These 5 T cell receptor beta chains originate from one sample sequenced in a study of CD8+ T cells in alopecia areata. Once RNA had been extracted, it was reverse transcribed into cDNA to act as the sequencing template. Produced via immunoSEQ multiplex PCR; TCRdb's table is partial and in-frame only. The sample shows 100,000 or so clones, about 61% of them seen only once. Treatment in this sample: oral pan-JAK inhibitor, 5-10 mg twice daily. The sequences come from CD8+ T cells sorted from blood, collected between weeks 55 and 65, from a patient treated with tofacitinib. The receptors stem from a human donor with alopecia areata.

CDR3 loop: CATSRDRSKASEAFF. CDR3 nucleotides: TGTGCCACCAGCAGAGACAGGTCTAAGGCTTCTGAAGCTTTCTTT. The chain has TRBV15 and TRBJ1-1; no clear D gene. Germline V gene sequence: CDR1 LNHNV, CDR2 YYDKDF (reference sequence). The CDR3 has 15 residues. Trimming pared 0 bases from V and 6 bases from J, leaving 14 bases between.

The chain joins TRBV2 to TRBJ1-1, with 11 positions matching TRBD1. The CDR3 contains 11 residues. Germline CDR1 SNHLY, CDR2 FYNNEI. Trimming took 11 bases from V and 8 from J; bases not matched to a gene: 4. CDR3: CAGQGAREAFF. In DNA, the CDR3 is TGTGCCGGACAGGGGGCGCGGGAAGCTTTCTTT.

The CDR3 sequence is CASSTQGSGGGYNEQFF. As DNA, the CDR3 is TGTGCCAGCAGCACCCAGGGGTCGGGGGGCGGATACAATGAGCAGTTCTTC. This sequence joins TRBV27 and TRBJ2-1, with a possible D match to TRBD2 (7 bases). Looked up from germline, CDR1 is MNHEY and CDR2 is SMNVEV (reference sequence). This CDR3 comprises 17 residues. V lost 6 bases to trimming and J lost 4 bases, with 22 bases between them.

The V gene is TRBV6-5, the J gene TRBJ1-1; D gene ambiguous. The ends were cut back, 0 bases at V and 4 bases at J, with 15 bases in the middle. The CDR3 contains 16 residues. Looked up from germline, CDR1 is MNHEY and CDR2 is SVGAGI. The chain's CDR3 is CASSYSSYGVVTEAFF. CDR3 coding DNA: TGTGCCAGCAGTTACTCTTCCTATGGGGTCGTCACTGAAGCTTTCTTT.

The chain uses TRBV23-1 and TRBJ2-7; D is perhaps TRBD1 or TRBD2 (5 bases each). TRBV23-1 falls under the ORF class, with uncertain function. The V end was cut by 0 bases, the J end by 2 bases, with 14 bases between. This CDR3 has 16 amino acids. DNA of the CDR3: TGCGCCAGCAGTCAATCGACCGGGACGGTGACCTACGAGCAGTACTTC. As protein: CASSQSTGTVTYEQYF.